The clone carrying this TCR beta chain was observed many times. Antigen: not known. The data belong to a study of T cells in Graves' hyperthyroidism and ophthalmopathy. Study results and caveats: Most thyroid clonotypes expanded above 0.001 appeared in blood too. A median about 7 months before onset, the model predicted ophthalmopathy.

Amplification targeted TCR beta CDR3 regions from RNA transcripts. In the first-round RT-PCR of the TCR CDR3, the HTBI primer set was used. TCRdb reprocessed the multiplex PCR reads with MiXCR, giving one entry per CDR3 protein. The repertoire includes 600,000 to 650,000 distinct CDR3 sequences, 15% to 20% of them detected once, and 3.8% sits in the top ten. This CDR3 spans 15 amino acids. CDR1 and CDR2 (germline): MDHEN, SYDVKM. With V trimmed by 6 bases and J by 10 bases, 10 bases remained unmatched. Patients having uncontrolled infection, another autoimmune disease, pregnancy or lactation were not included.

What was sequenced was blood. The V and J genes are TRBV28 and TRBJ1-4, with 11 bases identical to TRBD1. The source of this sequence is a woman aged 25 to 45 with Graves' hyperthyroidism. The CDR3 here is CASSPTDRGLTKLFF. The CDR3 bases are TGTGCCAGCAGCCCAACGGACAGGGGGCTTACAAAACTGTTTTTT.